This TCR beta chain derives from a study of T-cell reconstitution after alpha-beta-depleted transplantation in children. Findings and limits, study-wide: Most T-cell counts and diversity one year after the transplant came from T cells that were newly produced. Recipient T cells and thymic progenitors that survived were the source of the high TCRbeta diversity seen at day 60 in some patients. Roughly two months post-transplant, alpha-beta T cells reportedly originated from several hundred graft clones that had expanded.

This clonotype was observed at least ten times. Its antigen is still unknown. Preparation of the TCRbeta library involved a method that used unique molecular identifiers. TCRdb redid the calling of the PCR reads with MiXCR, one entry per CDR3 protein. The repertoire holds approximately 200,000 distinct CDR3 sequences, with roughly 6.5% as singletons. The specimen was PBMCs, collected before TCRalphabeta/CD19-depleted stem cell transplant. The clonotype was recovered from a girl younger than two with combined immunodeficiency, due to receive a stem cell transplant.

The CDR3 region has the DNA TGCAGTGCCCAGACCACTAGCGGGGGAGCCAAAAACATTCAGTACTTC. Its protein product is CSAQTTSGGAKNIQYF. V usage is TRBV20-1 and J usage is TRBJ2-4; 11 bases line up with TRBD2. In germline, CDR1 is DFQATT, CDR2 SNEGSKA (reference sequence). Trimming took 6 bases from V and 0 from J; bases not matched to a gene: 7. The length of the CDR3 is 16 residues.